The rows below give T cell receptor beta chains drawn from one sample of a study of cytomegalovirus exposure and HLA in healthy donors. Data came from immunoSEQ multiplex PCR; TCRdb stores just in-frame clones and leaves some out. The data show 90,000 to 130,000 clones, under 97% seen once. The material sequenced was PBMCs. These receptors were collected from a woman aged 18-29 years in good health and CMV-seronegative. CDR3s include the opening cysteine and the closing phenylalanine or tryptophan. Size tells how often a clone was seen (once, few, many) or the class of an expanded clone, and some rows leave it out.

v_call	clone_size	j_call	cdr3_aa
TRBV11-2	NA	TRBJ2-3	CASSLAASWQTDTQYF
TRBV7-9	NA	TRBJ2-1	CASSLPYGAGVTGDEQFF
TRBV28	NA	TRBJ1-2	CASTFGGSLNYGYTF
TRBV5-1	NA	TRBJ2-2	CASSKSSRGNSGGELFF
TRBV5-4	NA	TRBJ2-2	CASSTTGRGTGELFF
TRBV21-1	NA	TRBJ1-4	CASSKGYTGRDEKLFF
TRBV14	NA	TRBJ2-7	CASSPQGAISYEQYF
TRBV7-9	once	TRBJ1-3	CASSLVRSGNTIYF
TRBV7-2	NA	TRBJ1-6	CASSSARESPLHF
TRBV6-5	NA	TRBJ2-3	CASSYVSGRSTDTQYF